The 32 T cell receptor beta chains reported below all come from one sample, sequenced in a study of brain T cells in children with intractable seizures (dated by TCRdb to the early 2020s). Libraries came from the immunoSEQ multiplex PCR assay. TCRdb mirrors the immuneACCESS table, restricted to in-frame sequences. Some clones are absent from its copies; in checked studies, under half trace to an unresolved V gene, and the reason for the others is unknown. In this sample the table shows 340,000 or so clones, about 93% of which occur a single time. Clones ranked in the top ten supply 4.5% to 7% of the sample. This specimen's time point label, per the study, means: blood from clinic visit 5 months post-surgery; TSC patient then seizure free. This material consisted of peripheral blood, taken more than 4 months after surgery. These receptors were obtained from a boy younger than two with tuberous sclerosis and intractable seizures.

The CDR3 region is CASSIGRSSTDTQYF. In nucleotides, the CDR3 is TGTGCCAGTAGTATAGGTCGAAGTAGCACAGATACGCAGTATTTT. The gene calls are TRBV19 and TRBJ2-3; no reliable D call. Per germline, CDR1 LNHDA and CDR2 SQIVND (reference sequence). This CDR3 is built from 15 residues. The V end was cut by 1 base, the J end by 0 bases, with 8 bases between.

This clone was seen a few times. The chain employs TRBV24-1 and TRBJ1-1; no clear D gene. The CDR3 consists of 14 residues. Trimming pared 6 bases from V and 3 bases from J, leaving 13 bases between. Germline V gene sequence: CDR1 KGHDR, CDR2 SFDVKD. CDR3 DNA: TGTGCCACCAGTAAGGGTGGGGTAGACACTGAAGCTTTCTTT. It is translated as CATSKGGVDTEAFF.

The V gene is TRBV28, the J gene TRBJ2-4; 8 nucleotides line up with TRBD1. The CDR3 is made up of 17 amino acids. Germline V CDR1 and CDR2: MDHEN, SYDVKM. V shed 5 bases and J 0 bases; nucleotides not matched to a gene: 9. CDR3 bases: TGTGCCAGCAGTCCCCCTCGGACAGGGCTAGCCAAAAACATTCAGTACTTC. It yields the protein CASSPPRTGLAKNIQYF.

V is TRBV12-3 or TRBV12-4 and J is TRBJ2-3; unclear D gene. The CDR3 is made up of 11 amino acids. Trimming removed 11 bases at V and 8 bases at J, with 14 bases between. This CDR3 is CAYSVRSTQYF. The DNA of the CDR3 is TGTGCCTACTCAGTCCGGTCTACGCAGTATTTT.

This rearrangement joins TRBV2 to TRBJ2-3; perhaps D is TRBD1 or TRBD2 (7 bases each). V gave up 6 bases and J gave up 2 bases, with 15 bases separating them. This CDR3 region has 15 residues. CDR1 SNHLY and CDR2 FYNNEI come from the germline V gene. The CDR3 nucleotides read TGTGCCAGCAGAGGGGGGGACAGCTTCACAGATACGCAGTATTTT. Residues: CASRGGDSFTDTQYF.

The genes are TRBV6-1 and TRBJ1-2; D not resolved. With 1 base removed from V and 4 bases from J, the gap between germline ends came to 4 bases. Germline CDR1 MNHNS, CDR2 SASEGT. This CDR3 contains 12 residues. The CDR3 coding sequence is TGTGCCAGCAGTGAAGTCCCCTATGGCTACACCTTC. Translated, it gives CASSEVPYGYTF.

V and J are TRBV4-2 and TRBJ2-1, with a possible D match to TRBD2 (6 bases). In germline, CDR1 is LGHNA, CDR2 YNFKEQ. V was pared by 0 bases and J by 0 bases, with 12 bases between. CDR3 length: 17 residues. CDR3 nucleotide sequence: TGTGCCAGCAGCCAAGAGGTCGGGGGTAGCTCCTACAATGAGCAGTTCTTC. Its protein is CASSQEVGGSSYNEQFF.

The chain carries TRBV18 and TRBJ2-7; TRBD2 matches at 13 bases. CDR3 length: 15 residues. Trimming took 4 bases from V and 1 from J; bases not matched to a gene: 1. The germline V gene encodes CDR1 KGHSH and CDR2 LQKENI. The CDR3: CASSQGLAGSYEQYF. CDR3 DNA sequence: TGTGCCAGCTCACAGGGACTAGCGGGATCCTACGAGCAGTACTTC.

The genes are TRBV20-1 and TRBJ1-1; 8 bases agree with TRBD1. V trimming: 4 bases; J trimming: 1 base; junction bases outside the gene matches: 11. CDR3 length: 16 amino acids. Germline V gene lookup returns CDR1 DFQATT and CDR2 SNEGSKA (reference sequence). The CDR3 DNA is TGCAGTGCTACTGATTTGCCCGGGACAGGGAACACTGAAGCTTTCTTT. This translates into CSATDLPGTGNTEAFF.

The chain uses TRBV18 and TRBJ2-4, with 12 bases matching TRBD2. The CDR3 extends over 18 amino acids. V lost 4 bases to trimming and J lost 0 bases; unmatched junction nucleotides: 7. Germline CDR1 is KGHSH and CDR2 is LQKENI. CDR3: CASSRVTSGGLAKNIQYF. As DNA, the CDR3 is TGTGCCAGCTCACGAGTGACTAGCGGGGGACTAGCCAAAAACATTCAGTACTTC.

The chain links TRBV12-3 or TRBV12-4 to TRBJ1-1; D is unclear. V lost 5 bases to trimming and J lost 6 bases, with 13 bases between them. This CDR3 has 13 amino acids. This CDR3 reads CASSREFVAEAFF. CDR3 in DNA: TGTGCCAGCAGTCGGGAGTTCGTGGCTGAAGCTTTCTTT.

The gene calls are TRBV7-9 and TRBJ1-1; D not certain. V shed 7 bases and J shed 4 bases, with 10 bases lying between them. Germline values: CDR1 SEHNR, CDR2 FQNEAQ (reference sequence). This CDR3 region has 12 residues. This chain's CDR3 is CASTLGSTEAFF. DNA of the CDR3: TGTGCCAGCACCTTGGGCAGCACTGAAGCTTTCTTT.

The chain joins TRBV24-1 to TRBJ2-4, with 7 bases matching TRBD1. Looked up from germline, CDR1 is KGHDR and CDR2 is SFDVKD. This CDR3 spans 17 amino acids. The junction had 7 bases not matched to a gene; V was cut back by 2 bases and J by 1 base. This CDR3 reads CATSDSQGKWAKNIQYF. The DNA of the CDR3 is TGTGCCACCAGTGATTCACAGGGGAAGTGGGCCAAAAACATTCAGTACTTC.

The chain uses TRBV5-4 and TRBJ1-2, with D possibly being TRBD1 (6 bases). V gave up 4 bases and J gave up 4 bases, with 17 bases separating them. The CDR3 contains 15 residues. Germline values: CDR1 SGHNT, CDR2 YYREEE (reference sequence). CDR3 DNA: TGTGCCAGCAGCCGGGGGTCAGGGGCGAGCTATGGCTACACCTTC. Amino acids: CASSRGSGASYGYTF.

The rearrangement uses TRBV5-6 and TRBJ1-6; D is uncertain. The V end was cut by 0 bases, the J end by 0 bases, with 7 bases between. Germline V gives CDR1 SGHDT, CDR2 YYEEEE. The CDR3 runs to 16 residues. As DNA, the CDR3 is TGTGCCAGCAGCTTGGGTTCGAGCTCCTATAATTCACCCCTCCACTTT. Its protein is CASSLGSSSYNSPLHF.

The V and J genes are TRBV5-5 and TRBJ2-2; either TRBD1 or TRBD2 may fit D (5 bases each). The CDR3 contains 15 residues. The germline V gene encodes CDR1 SGHKS and CDR2 YYEKEE (reference sequence). Trimming stripped 0 bases from V and 5 bases from J, with 11 bases between. The CDR3 DNA follows: TGTGCCAGCAGCTTGGGAGGGTCAGGGACCGGGGAGCTGTTTTTT. Encoded protein: CASSLGGSGTGELFF.

This chain connects TRBV7-3 to TRBJ1-1; TRBD1 matches at 8 bases. The CDR3 runs to 15 residues. Trimming removed 1 base from V and 4 bases from J; junction bases left unmatched: 5. CDR1 and CDR2 from the germline V gene are SGHTA and FQGTGA. The CDR3 is CASSLIAGGITEAFF. CDR3 nucleotides: TGTGCCAGCAGCTTAATTGCAGGGGGCATCACTGAAGCTTTCTTT.

The chain uses TRBV6-5 and TRBJ2-3; a possible D gene is TRBD1 (6 bases). The CDR3 sequence is 15 residues long. In germline, CDR1 is MNHEY, CDR2 SVGAGI. Trimming took 8 bases from V and 1 from J, leaving 16 bases between them. CDR3 amino acids: CASRSGEVGTDTQYF. In nucleotides, the CDR3 is TGTGCCAGCCGGTCAGGGGAAGTAGGCACAGATACGCAGTATTTT.

The chain employs TRBV13 and TRBJ1-5; TRBD1 might be the D (5 bases). CDR1 PRHDT and CDR2 FYEKMQ come from the germline V gene (reference sequence). The CDR3 loop spans 16 amino acids. V was clipped by 6 bases and J by 3 bases, with 18 bases between them. The CDR3 protein is CASSLWGSLLNQPQHF. CDR3 nucleotide sequence: TGTGCCAGCAGTTTATGGGGGAGCCTACTCAATCAGCCCCAGCATTTT.

The rearrangement uses TRBV6-1 and TRBJ1-1, with D maybe TRBD1 (6 bases). Germline V gene lookup returns CDR1 MNHNS and CDR2 SASEGT. Trimming pared 2 bases from V and 4 bases from J, leaving 8 bases between. CDR3 size: 13 residues. CDR3 residues: CASSEYRATEAFF. The CDR3 DNA sequence: TGTGCCAGCAGTGAATACAGGGCCACTGAAGCTTTCTTT.

The CDR3 sequence: CSAQGLSWGYTF. In DNA, the CDR3 is TGCAGCGCCCAGGGTTTGTCGTGGGGCTACACCTTC. V and J are TRBV29-1 and TRBJ1-2; possibly TRBD1 for D (5 bases). This CDR3 has 12 amino acids. Deletions cut 7 bases from V and 8 bases from J, with 17 bases between. CDR1 and CDR2 from the germline V gene are SQVTM and ANQGSEA. The variable domain in full, completed from reference TRBV29-1 and TRBJ1-2, reads SAVISQKPSRDICQRGTSLTIQCQVDSQVTMMFWYRQQPGQSLTLIATANQGSEATYESGFVIDKFPISRPNLTFSTLTVSNMSPEDSSIYLCSAQGLSWGYTFGSGTRLTVV.

The chain joins TRBV27 to TRBJ1-3; 10 nucleotides agree with TRBD1. V was pared by 6 bases and J by 4 bases, with 0 bases of the junction left unmatched. This CDR3 contains 13 residues. Per germline, CDR1 MNHEY and CDR2 SMNVEV (reference sequence). The CDR3 DNA sequence: TGTGCCAGCAGGACAGGGGGCGGAAACACCATATATTTT. This sequence encodes CASRTGGGNTIYF.

This chain joins TRBV27 and TRBJ2-1, with TRBD2 matching 13 bases. Germline V CDR1 and CDR2: MNHEY, SMNVEV (reference sequence). J was trimmed by 3 bases and V by 5 bases; bases with no gene match: 7. This CDR3 is built from 17 residues. The CDR3 nucleotides are TGTGCCAGCAGTGGGCCGGGACTAGCGGGGCTCTACAATGAGCAGTTCTTC. As protein: CASSGPGLAGLYNEQFF.

The gene calls are TRBV29-1 and TRBJ1-2; D is unclear. V lost 7 bases, J lost 6 bases, and 12 bases lay in between. Germline V gene lookup returns CDR1 SQVTM and CDR2 ANQGSEA. The CDR3 consists of 11 residues. Written as DNA, the CDR3 is TGCAGCGGCGAACTGTTAGATGGCTACACCTTC. Amino acid sequence: CSGELLDGYTF.

The count of this clone is one. The rearrangement joins TRBV29-1 to TRBJ2-2; possibly TRBD1 for D (6 bases). The germline gives CDR1 SQVTM, CDR2 ANQGSEA. V was cut by 3 bases and J by 4 bases, with 21 bases left in between. The CDR3 totals 17 residues. This chain's CDR3 is CSVDIPGASTSTGELFF. DNA for the CDR3: TGCAGCGTTGATATTCCAGGGGCGTCTACCTCCACCGGGGAGCTGTTTTTT.

The chain has TRBV14 and TRBJ2-5; 8 nucleotides agree with TRBD2. CDR3 length: 16 amino acids. The ends lost 4 bases at V and 5 bases at J; junction bases unmatched: 12. CDR1 SGHDN and CDR2 FVKESK come from the germline V gene. The CDR3 DNA is TGTGCCAGCAGCCCCCGGGATAGCGGGGACCTCGAGACCCAGTACTTC. It specifies CASSPRDSGDLETQYF.

This clone occurred once. The V gene is TRBV28, the J gene TRBJ1-1; TRBD1 matches 9 bases. Unmatched junction bases numbered 13, after V lost 5 bases and J lost 9 bases. Germline CDR1 is MDHEN and CDR2 is SYDVKM. This CDR3 has 15 residues. The CDR3 here is CASSPPDRGRRKAFF. In nucleotides, the CDR3 is TGTGCCAGCAGTCCACCGGACAGGGGTCGAAGAAAAGCTTTCTTT. The full variable domain, completed using reference TRBV28 and TRBJ1-1, is DVKVTQSSRYLVKRTGEKVFLECVQDMDHENMFWYRQDPGLGLRLIYFSYDVKMKEKGDIPEGYSVSREKKERFSLILESASTNQTSMYLCASSPPDRGRRKAFFGQGTRLTVV.

V usage is TRBV19 and J usage is TRBJ2-7; D remains ambiguous. The germline gives CDR1 LNHDA, CDR2 SQIVND (reference sequence). Between the trimmed V and J ends, which lost 6 bases and 0 bases, there was a span of 9 bases. The CDR3 contains 13 residues. CDR3 in amino acids: CASRDPHSYEQYF. In DNA, the CDR3 is TGTGCCAGTAGGGACCCTCACTCCTACGAGCAGTACTTC.

The chain's CDR3 is CSVEELLANEQFF. CDR3 DNA: TGCAGCGTTGAAGAGCTACTAGCCAATGAGCAGTTCTTC. The chain employs TRBV29-1 and TRBJ2-1; possible D gene TRBD2, 6 bases. Germline-derived CDR1 and CDR2 are SQVTM and ANQGSEA. This CDR3 has 13 amino acids. V was trimmed by 0 bases and J by 6 bases, leaving 9 bases between them.

This clone has a single count. The chain recombines TRBV9 with TRBJ2-5, with 7 bases that match TRBD2. The germline CDR1 and CDR2 sequences are SGDLS and YYNGEE. This CDR3 spans 14 amino acids. The ends lost 4 bases at V and 2 bases at J; junction bases unmatched: 5. In DNA, the CDR3 is TGTGCCAGCAGCCCACCCGGGGGGCAAGAGACCCAGTACTTC. Its translation is CASSPPGGQETQYF.

The chain uses TRBV4-2 and TRBJ1-6; no clear D. Trimming left V 0 bases short and J 5 bases short, with 11 bases between. Germline lookup yields CDR1 LGHNA and CDR2 YNFKEQ. The CDR3 length is 16 residues. CDR3 sequence (DNA): TGTGCCAGCAGCCAAGATATCGCCGGGGATAATTCACCCCTCCACTTT. Amino acids: CASSQDIAGDNSPLHF.

The chain combines TRBV19 with TRBJ1-4; TRBD1 agrees at 11 bases. After removal of 10 bases from V and 0 bases from J, the junction contained 7 bases not matched to a gene. The germline gives CDR1 LNHDA, CDR2 SQIVND (reference sequence). The CDR3 spans 16 residues. CDR3 amino acids: CATQWTGGATNEKLFF. CDR3 sequence (DNA): TGTGCCACTCAATGGACAGGGGGCGCAACTAATGAAAAACTGTTTTTT.